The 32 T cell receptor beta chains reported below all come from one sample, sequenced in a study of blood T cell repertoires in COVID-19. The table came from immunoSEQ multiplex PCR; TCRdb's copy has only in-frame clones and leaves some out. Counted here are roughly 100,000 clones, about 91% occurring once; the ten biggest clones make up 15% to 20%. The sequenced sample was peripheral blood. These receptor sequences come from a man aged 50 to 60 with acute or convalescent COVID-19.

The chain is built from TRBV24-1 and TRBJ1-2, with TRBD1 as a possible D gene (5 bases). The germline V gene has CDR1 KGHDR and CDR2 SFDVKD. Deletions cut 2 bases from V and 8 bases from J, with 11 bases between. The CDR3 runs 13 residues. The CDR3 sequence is CATSDSQGLGYTF. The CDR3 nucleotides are TGTGCCACCAGTGATTCGCAGGGCTTAGGCTACACCTTC.

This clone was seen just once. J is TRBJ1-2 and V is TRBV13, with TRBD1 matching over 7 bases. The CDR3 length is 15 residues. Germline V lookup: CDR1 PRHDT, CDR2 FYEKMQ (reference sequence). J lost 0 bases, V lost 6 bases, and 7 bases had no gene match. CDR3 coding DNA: TGTGCCAGCAGGATTGAGGGACAGACTAACTATGGCTACACCTTC. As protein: CASRIEGQTNYGYTF.

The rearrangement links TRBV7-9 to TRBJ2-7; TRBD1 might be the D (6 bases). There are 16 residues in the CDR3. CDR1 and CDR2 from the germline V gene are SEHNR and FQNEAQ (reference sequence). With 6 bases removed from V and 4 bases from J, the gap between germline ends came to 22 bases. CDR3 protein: CASRAIRTASTYEQYF. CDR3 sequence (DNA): TGTGCCAGCAGGGCGATTCGGACAGCCTCCACATACGAGCAGTACTTC.

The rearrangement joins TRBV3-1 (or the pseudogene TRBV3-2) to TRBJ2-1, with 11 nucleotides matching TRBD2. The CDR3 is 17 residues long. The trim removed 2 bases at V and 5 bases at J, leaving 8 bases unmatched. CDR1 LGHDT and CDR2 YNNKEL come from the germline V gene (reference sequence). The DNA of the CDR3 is TGTGCCAGCAGCCAACCCAAAGGTAGCGGGGGGGACAATGAGCAGTTCTTC. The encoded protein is CASSQPKGSGGDNEQFF.

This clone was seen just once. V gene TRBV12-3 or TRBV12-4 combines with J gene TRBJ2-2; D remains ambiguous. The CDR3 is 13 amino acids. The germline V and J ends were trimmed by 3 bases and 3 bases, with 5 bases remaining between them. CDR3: CASSLEYTGELFF. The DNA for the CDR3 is TGTGCCAGCAGTTTGGAGTACACCGGGGAGCTGTTTTTT.

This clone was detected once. The DNA for the CDR3 is TGTGCCACCGAGGGGGGGAATAGCAATCAGCCCCAGCATTTT. Its protein product is CATEGGNSNQPQHF. V gene TRBV19 combines with J gene TRBJ1-5, with D possibly TRBD1 on 6 matching bases. CDR3 length equals 14 residues. With 10 bases removed from V and 0 bases from J, the gap between germline ends came to 13 bases. CDR1 is LNHDA and CDR2 is SQIVND in the germline V gene (reference sequence).

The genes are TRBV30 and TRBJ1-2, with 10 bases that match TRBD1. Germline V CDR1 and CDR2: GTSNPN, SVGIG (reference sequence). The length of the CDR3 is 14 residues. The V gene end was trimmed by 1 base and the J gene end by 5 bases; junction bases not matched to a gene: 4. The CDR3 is CAWSEMGQGYGYTF. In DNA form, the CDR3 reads TGTGCCTGGAGTGAGATGGGACAGGGGTATGGCTACACCTTC.

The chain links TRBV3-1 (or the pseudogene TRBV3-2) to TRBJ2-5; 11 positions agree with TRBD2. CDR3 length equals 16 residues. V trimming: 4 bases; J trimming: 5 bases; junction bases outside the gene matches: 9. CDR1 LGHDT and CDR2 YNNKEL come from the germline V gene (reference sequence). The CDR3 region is CASSLRLAGTRETQYF. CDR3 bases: TGTGCCAGCAGCCTTCGACTAGCGGGGACTCGCGAGACCCAGTACTTC.

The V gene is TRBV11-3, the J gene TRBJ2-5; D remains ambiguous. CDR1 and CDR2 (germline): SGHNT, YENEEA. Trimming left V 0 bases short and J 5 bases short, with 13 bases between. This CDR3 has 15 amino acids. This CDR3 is CASSLEPQPRETQYF. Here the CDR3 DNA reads TGTGCCAGCAGCTTAGAACCCCAGCCGAGGGAGACCCAGTACTTC.

CDR3 loop: CASSVRATNTGELFF. The DNA of the CDR3 is TGTGCCAGCAGTGTGCGGGCAACGAACACCGGGGAGCTGTTTTTT. J is TRBJ2-2 and V is TRBV2; D perhaps matches TRBD2 (5 bases). The V gene's germline CDR1 is SNHLY and CDR2 FYNNEI. The CDR3 consists of 15 residues. Between the trimmed V and J ends, which lost 4 bases and 0 bases, there was a span of 9 bases.

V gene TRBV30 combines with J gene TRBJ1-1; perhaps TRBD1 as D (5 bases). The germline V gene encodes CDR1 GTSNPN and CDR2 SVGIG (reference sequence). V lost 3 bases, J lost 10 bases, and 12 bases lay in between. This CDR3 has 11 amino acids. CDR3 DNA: TGTGCCTGGAGCCCAGGGATGGCAGCTTTCTTT. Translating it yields CAWSPGMAAFF. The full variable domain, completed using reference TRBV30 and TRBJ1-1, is SQTIHQWPATLVQPVGSPLSLECTVEGTSNPNLYWYRQAAGRGLQLLFYSVGIGQISSEVPQNLSASRPQDRQFILSSKKLLLSDSGFYLCAWSPGMAAFFGQGTRLTVV.

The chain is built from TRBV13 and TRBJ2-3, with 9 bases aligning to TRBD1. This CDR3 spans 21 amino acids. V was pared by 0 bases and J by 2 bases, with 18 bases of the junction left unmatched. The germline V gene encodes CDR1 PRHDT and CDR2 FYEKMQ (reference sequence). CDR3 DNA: TGTGCCAGCAGCTTAGGACCTACTCCGGACAGGGGAAGGGAGACCACAGATACGCAGTATTTT. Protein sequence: CASSLGPTPDRGRETTDTQYF.

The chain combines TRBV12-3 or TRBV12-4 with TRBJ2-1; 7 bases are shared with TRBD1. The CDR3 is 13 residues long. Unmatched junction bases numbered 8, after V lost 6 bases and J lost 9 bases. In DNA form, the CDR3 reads TGTGCCAGCAGCCCCGGGACAGTCTCTGAGCAGTTCTTC. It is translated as CASSPGTVSEQFF.

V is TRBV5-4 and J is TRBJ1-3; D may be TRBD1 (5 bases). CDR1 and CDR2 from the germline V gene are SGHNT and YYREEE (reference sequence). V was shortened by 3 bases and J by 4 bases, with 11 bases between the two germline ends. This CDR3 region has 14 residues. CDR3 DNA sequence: TGTGCCAGCAGCTGGGGGGGGTCCGGAAACACCATATATTTT. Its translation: CASSWGGSGNTIYF.

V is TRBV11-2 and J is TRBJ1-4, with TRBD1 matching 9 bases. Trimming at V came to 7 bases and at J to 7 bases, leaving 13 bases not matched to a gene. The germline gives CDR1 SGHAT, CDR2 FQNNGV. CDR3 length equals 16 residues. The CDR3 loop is CASNSNRGPFGEKLFF. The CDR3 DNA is TGTGCCAGCAACAGCAACAGGGGGCCCTTCGGTGAAAAACTGTTTTTT.

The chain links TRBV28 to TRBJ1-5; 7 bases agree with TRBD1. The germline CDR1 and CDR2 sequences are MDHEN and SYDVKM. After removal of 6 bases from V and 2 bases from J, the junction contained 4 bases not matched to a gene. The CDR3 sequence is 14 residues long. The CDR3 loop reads CASRDGQGNQPQHF. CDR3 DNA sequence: TGTGCCAGCAGAGATGGACAGGGCAATCAGCCCCAGCATTTT. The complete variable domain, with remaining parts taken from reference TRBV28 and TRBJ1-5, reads DVKVTQSSRYLVKRTGEKVFLECVQDMDHENMFWYRQDPGLGLRLIYFSYDVKMKEKGDIPEGYSVSREKKERFSLILESASTNQTSMYLCASRDGQGNQPQHFGDGTRLSIL.

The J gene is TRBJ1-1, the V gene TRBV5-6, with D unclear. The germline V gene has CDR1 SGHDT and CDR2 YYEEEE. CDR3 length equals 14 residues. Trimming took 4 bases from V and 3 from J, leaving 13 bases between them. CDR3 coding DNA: TGTGCCAGCAGCCTCGGCGCCGGGTACACTGAAGCTTTCTTT. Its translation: CASSLGAGYTEAFF.

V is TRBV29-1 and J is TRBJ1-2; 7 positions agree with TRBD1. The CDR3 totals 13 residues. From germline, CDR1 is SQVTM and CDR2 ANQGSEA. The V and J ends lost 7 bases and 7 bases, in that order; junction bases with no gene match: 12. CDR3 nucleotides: TGCAGCGCCGACCAGGGGGAGGAGGGTGGCTACACCTTC. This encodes CSADQGEEGGYTF.

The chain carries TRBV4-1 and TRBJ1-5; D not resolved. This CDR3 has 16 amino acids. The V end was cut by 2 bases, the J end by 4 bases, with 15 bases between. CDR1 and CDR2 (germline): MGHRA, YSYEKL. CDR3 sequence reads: CASSQSGTVRNQPQHF. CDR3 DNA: TGCGCCAGCAGCCAATCGGGAACGGTCCGAAATCAGCCCCAGCATTTT.

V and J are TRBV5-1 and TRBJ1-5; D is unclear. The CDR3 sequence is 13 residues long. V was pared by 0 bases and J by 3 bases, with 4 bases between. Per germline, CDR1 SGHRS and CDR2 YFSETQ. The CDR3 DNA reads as TGCGCCAGCAGCTTGGCGGTCAATCAGCCCCAGCATTTT. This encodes CASSLAVNQPQHF.

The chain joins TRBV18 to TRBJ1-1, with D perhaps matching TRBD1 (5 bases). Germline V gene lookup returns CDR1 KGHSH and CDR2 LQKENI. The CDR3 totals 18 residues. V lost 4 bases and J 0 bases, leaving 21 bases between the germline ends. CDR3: CASSLLGWVQAMNTEAFF. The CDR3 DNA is TGTGCCAGCTCACTATTAGGGTGGGTACAGGCGATGAACACTGAAGCTTTCTTT.

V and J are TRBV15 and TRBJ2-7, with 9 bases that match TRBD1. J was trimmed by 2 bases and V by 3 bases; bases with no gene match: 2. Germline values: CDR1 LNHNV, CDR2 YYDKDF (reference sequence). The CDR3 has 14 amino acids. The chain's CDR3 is CATSSGTGTYEQYF. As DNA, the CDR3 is TGTGCCACCAGCAGTGGGACAGGGACCTACGAGCAGTACTTC.

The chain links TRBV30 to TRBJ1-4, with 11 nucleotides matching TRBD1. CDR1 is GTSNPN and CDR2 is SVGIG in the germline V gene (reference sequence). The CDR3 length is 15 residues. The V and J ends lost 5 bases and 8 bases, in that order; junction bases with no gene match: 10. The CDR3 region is CAWGQGAGVEEKLFF. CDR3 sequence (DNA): TGTGCCTGGGGACAGGGGGCGGGGGTGGAAGAAAAACTGTTTTTT.

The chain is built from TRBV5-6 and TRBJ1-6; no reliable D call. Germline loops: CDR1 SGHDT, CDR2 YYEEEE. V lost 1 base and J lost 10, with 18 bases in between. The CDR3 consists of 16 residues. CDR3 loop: CASSLFQVGGVSPLHF. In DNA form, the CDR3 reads TGTGCCAGCAGCTTGTTTCAGGTCGGCGGGGTGTCACCCCTCCACTTT.

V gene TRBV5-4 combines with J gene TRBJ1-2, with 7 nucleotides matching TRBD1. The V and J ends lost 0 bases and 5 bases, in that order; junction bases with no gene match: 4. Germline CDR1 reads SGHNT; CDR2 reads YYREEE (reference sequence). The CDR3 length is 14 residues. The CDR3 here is CASSLGPGGYGYTF. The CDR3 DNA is TGTGCCAGCAGCTTGGGGCCAGGGGGATATGGCTACACCTTC.

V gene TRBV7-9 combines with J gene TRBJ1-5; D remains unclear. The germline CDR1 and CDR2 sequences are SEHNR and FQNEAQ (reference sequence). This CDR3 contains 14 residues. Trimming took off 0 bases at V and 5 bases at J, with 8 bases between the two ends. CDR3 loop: CASSLALEDQPQHF. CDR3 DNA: TGTGCCAGCAGCTTAGCCTTAGAGGATCAGCCCCAGCATTTT.

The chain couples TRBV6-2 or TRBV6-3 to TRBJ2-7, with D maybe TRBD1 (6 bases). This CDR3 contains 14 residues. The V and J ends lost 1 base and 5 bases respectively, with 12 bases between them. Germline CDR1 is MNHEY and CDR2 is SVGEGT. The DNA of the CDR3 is TGTGCCAGCAGTTACTTGTGGGACATCAACGAGCAGTACTTC. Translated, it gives CASSYLWDINEQYF.

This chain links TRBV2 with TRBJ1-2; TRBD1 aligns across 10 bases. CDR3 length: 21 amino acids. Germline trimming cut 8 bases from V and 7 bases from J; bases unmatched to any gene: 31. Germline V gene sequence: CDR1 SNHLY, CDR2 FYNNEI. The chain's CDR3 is CASYVPASGTSRDRGESGYTF. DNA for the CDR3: TGTGCCAGCTACGTCCCCGCCTCAGGAACGTCCCGGGACAGGGGTGAAAGTGGCTACACCTTC.

The CDR3 sequence is CASSLKQNTEAFF. In nucleotides, the CDR3 is TGTGCCAGCAGCTTAAAACAGAACACTGAAGCTTTCTTT. The chain has TRBV7-8 and TRBJ1-1; D not certain. V was pared by 2 bases and J by 1 base, with 5 bases between. The CDR3 has 13 amino acids. The germline CDR1 and CDR2 sequences are SGHVS and FQNEAQ.

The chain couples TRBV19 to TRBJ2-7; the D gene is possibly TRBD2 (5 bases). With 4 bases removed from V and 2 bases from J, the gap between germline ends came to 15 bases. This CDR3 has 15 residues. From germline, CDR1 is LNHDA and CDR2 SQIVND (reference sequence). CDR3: CASSTGISPPYEQYF. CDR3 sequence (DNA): TGTGCCAGTAGTACCGGGATCTCTCCCCCCTACGAGCAGTACTTC.

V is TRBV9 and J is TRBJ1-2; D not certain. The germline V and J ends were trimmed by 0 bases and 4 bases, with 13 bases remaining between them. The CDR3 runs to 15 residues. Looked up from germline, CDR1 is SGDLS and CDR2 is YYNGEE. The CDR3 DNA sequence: TGTGCCAGCAGCGTAGCAGGAGGACGCGTCTATGGCTACACCTTC. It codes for CASSVAGGRVYGYTF.

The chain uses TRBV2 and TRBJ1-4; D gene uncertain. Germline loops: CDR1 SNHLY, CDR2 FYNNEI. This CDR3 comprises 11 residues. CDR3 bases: TGTGCGTCTTCACAGAATGAAAAACTGTTTTTT. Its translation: CASSQNEKLFF.